These 20 T cell receptor beta chains were all obtained from the same sample, sequenced in a study of brain T cells in children with intractable seizures (dated by TCRdb to about 2021). Receptor amplification or capture employed the immunoSEQ multiplex PCR assay. TCRdb re-hosts the immuneACCESS table, in-frame sequences only. Its copies lack some clones; in the studies checked, an unresolved V gene accounts for under half of them, and the cause for the rest is not known. Present in this sample are tens of thousands of clones, 85% to 95% of which were seen just once. Roughly 1.5% of the sample is held by the ten biggest clonotypes. The intended sense of this specimen's time point label: resected brain tissue, or blood drawn just prior to surgery. The input for sequencing was peripheral blood, taken at surgery. These receptors were obtained from a boy in the first two years of life with tuberous sclerosis and intractable seizures.

This clone was seen more than once but under ten times. The chain combines TRBV7-9 with TRBJ2-7, with TRBD1 matching over 9 bases. Germline CDR1 is SEHNR and CDR2 is FQNEAQ (reference sequence). V lost 5 bases, J lost 0 bases, and 8 bases stayed unmatched. CDR3 size: 16 residues. The CDR3 protein is CASSAPRDRDSYEQYF. The CDR3 nucleotides are TGTGCCAGCAGCGCCCCCCGGGACAGGGACTCCTACGAGCAGTACTTC.

The chain has TRBV10-3 and TRBJ2-2; D is unresolved. CDR1 and CDR2 from the germline V gene are ENHRY and SYGVKD. V dropped 5 bases and J dropped 10 bases, with 14 bases sitting between them. There are 13 residues in the CDR3. CDR3 sequence (DNA): TGTGCCATCAGTTCGGGTAGTCGCGCGGAGCTGTTTTTT. It specifies CAISSGSRAELFF.

The rearrangement links TRBV18 to TRBJ1-1, with D maybe TRBD1 (5 bases). Germline-derived CDR1 and CDR2 are KGHSH and LQKENI. This CDR3 is 13 amino acids long. The V end was cut by 9 bases, the J end by 1 base, with 12 bases between. The CDR3 DNA reads as TGTGCCAGTAGGGGAACGGAGAACACTGAAGCTTTCTTT. Its protein product is CASRGTENTEAFF.

This clone appeared once. This sample also contains other DNA sequences that code for the same CDR3. This chain uses TRBV30 with TRBJ1-4, with D uncertain. There are 10 residues in the CDR3. V was clipped by 1 base and J by 7 bases, with 1 base between them. Germline V gene sequence: CDR1 GTSNPN, CDR2 SVGIG (reference sequence). Written as DNA, the CDR3 is TGTGCCTGGAGTGGTGAAAAACTGTTTTTT. Translated, it gives CAWSGEKLFF.

The chain employs TRBV11-2 and TRBJ1-1; 7 bases are a match to TRBD1. V was clipped by 3 bases and J by 5 bases; unmatched bases: 9. Germline V lookup: CDR1 SGHAT, CDR2 FQNNGV. The CDR3 covers 15 residues. This chain's CDR3 is CASSFRQGRWTEAFF. CDR3 coding DNA: TGTGCCAGCAGCTTTAGACAGGGTCGTTGGACTGAAGCTTTCTTT.

The genes are TRBV6-6 and TRBJ1-5, with D unresolved. CDR1 is MNHNY and CDR2 is SVGAGI in the germline V gene (reference sequence). V was pared by 7 bases and J by 5 bases, with 3 bases between. The CDR3 sequence is 10 residues long. The CDR3 here is CASNYQPQHF. CDR3 nucleotides: TGTGCCAGCAATTATCAGCCCCAGCATTTT.

The chain joins TRBV24-1 to TRBJ2-2; no definite D call. This CDR3 spans 15 amino acids. The V gene's germline CDR1 is KGHDR and CDR2 SFDVKD. Trimming removed 5 bases from V and 7 bases from J, with 16 bases in between. The CDR3 nucleotides are TGTGCCACCAGTGTTAGGTTGGCCCCTAACGGGGAGCTGTTTTTT. Protein: CATSVRLAPNGELFF.

This chain uses TRBV6-5 with TRBJ1-1; D not certain. Between the trimmed V and J ends, which lost 6 bases and 1 base, there was a span of 9 bases. This CDR3 region has 13 residues. Germline CDR1 MNHEY, CDR2 SVGAGI. CDR3 loop: CASSRRKNTEAFF. In nucleotides, the CDR3 is TGTGCCAGCAGCCGACGTAAGAACACTGAAGCTTTCTTT.

The chain couples TRBV12-3 or TRBV12-4 to TRBJ2-7; D not certain. CDR3 size: 12 residues. V lost 3 bases to trimming and J lost 4 bases, with 7 bases between them. The CDR3: CASSFTVYEQYF. The CDR3 DNA follows: TGTGCCAGCAGTTTTACAGTATACGAGCAGTACTTC.

This chain uses TRBV7-6 with TRBJ2-7; D unclear. Germline assignment: CDR1 SGHVS and CDR2 FNYEAQ. The V gene lost 4 bases and the J gene lost 0 bases, with 13 bases spanning the gap. There are 15 residues in the CDR3. The CDR3 reads CASSSTTRSSYEQYF. The CDR3 nucleotides are TGTGCCAGCAGCTCGACGACAAGGAGCTCCTACGAGCAGTACTTC.

The chain has TRBV11-2 and TRBJ2-7; 8 bases match TRBD1. This CDR3 contains 15 residues. The V gene's germline CDR1 is SGHAT and CDR2 FQNNGV. V shed 4 bases and J 3 bases; nucleotides not matched to a gene: 8. The CDR3 protein is CASSSQGAGSYEQYF. The CDR3 nucleotides are TGTGCCAGCAGCTCCCAGGGGGCGGGAAGCTACGAGCAGTACTTC.

V is TRBV19 and J is TRBJ2-7; no clear D. The CDR3 totals 14 residues. Germline CDR1 and CDR2: LNHDA and SQIVND (reference sequence). Trimming cost V 3 bases and J 0 bases, with 9 bases left between them. The CDR3 region is CASSMSGSSYEQYF. CDR3 sequence (DNA): TGTGCCAGTAGTATGTCAGGAAGCTCCTACGAGCAGTACTTC.

CDR3 sequence: CASSPDSSGNYGYTF. The CDR3, as DNA: TGCGCCAGCAGCCCGGACAGTTCGGGGAACTATGGCTACACCTTC. This chain uses TRBV5-1 with TRBJ1-2; a possible D gene is TRBD1 (6 bases). This CDR3 is 15 amino acids long. V was shortened by 4 bases and J by 2 bases, with 15 bases between the two germline ends. The V gene's germline CDR1 is SGHRS and CDR2 YFSETQ.

The V and J genes are TRBV15 and TRBJ2-3; D is ambiguous. The CDR3 runs 14 residues. V was trimmed by 8 bases and J by 4 bases, leaving 16 bases between them. CDR1 and CDR2 from the germline V gene are LNHNV and YYDKDF (reference sequence). In nucleotides, the CDR3 is TGTGCCACCTTAGAATCCCGAGGCCCAGATACGCAGTATTTT. It specifies CATLESRGPDTQYF. The complete variable domain, with remaining parts taken from reference TRBV15 and TRBJ2-3, reads DAMVIQNPRYQVTQFGKPVTLSCSQTLNHNVMYWYQQKSSQAPKLLFHYYDKDFNNEADTPDNFQSRRPNTSFCFLDIRSPGLGDTAMYLCATLESRGPDTQYFGPGTRLTVL.

V usage is TRBV10-3 and J usage is TRBJ1-2, with 8 bases identical to TRBD1. V lost 0 bases and J lost 6; bases outside the gene matches: 3. The CDR3 runs 14 residues. Germline loops: CDR1 ENHRY, CDR2 SYGVKD. Here the CDR3 reads CAISESAQGDGYTF. The CDR3 bases are TGTGCCATCAGTGAGTCCGCACAGGGGGATGGCTACACCTTC.

The chain combines TRBV2 with TRBJ2-5; D is perhaps TRBD1 or TRBD2 (5 bases each). The CDR3 is made up of 14 amino acids. Germline V gene data show CDR1 as SNHLY and CDR2 as FYNNEI. V was pared by 6 bases and J by 4 bases, with 15 bases between. CDR3 in DNA: TGTGCCAGCAGGACCGGGACCCGAGGAGAGACCCAGTACTTC. It yields the protein CASRTGTRGETQYF.

This chain joins TRBV12-5 and TRBJ1-3, with D hard to call. The V end was cut by 0 bases, the J end by 0 bases, with 18 bases between. Germline CDR1 LGHNT, CDR2 FRNRAP. The CDR3 extends over 19 amino acids. The CDR3 loop reads CASGLVLNREYLSGNTIYF. CDR3 coding DNA: TGTGCTAGTGGTTTGGTATTGAATCGGGAGTACCTCTCTGGAAACACCATATATTTT.

As DNA, the CDR3 is TGTGCCAGCAAAGGGGGATTGACCAACACCATATATTTT. This gives the protein CASKGGLTNTIYF. The V gene is TRBV2, the J gene TRBJ1-3; D is possibly TRBD1 (6 bases). The CDR3 has 13 amino acids. V shed 7 bases and J shed 7 bases, with 14 bases lying between them. The germline V gene has CDR1 SNHLY and CDR2 FYNNEI. Drawing the rest from reference TRBV2 and TRBJ1-3, the complete variable domain is EPEVTQTPSHQVTQMGQEVILRCVPISNHLYFYWYRQILGQKVEFLVSFYNNEISEKSEIFDDQFSVERPDGSNFTLKIRSTKLEDSAMYFCASKGGLTNTIYFGEGSWLTVV.

CDR3 sequence: CASSSRGPGETQYF. The CDR3 bases are TGTGCCAGCAGCTCCCGGGGGCCAGGAGAGACCCAGTACTTC. The chain combines TRBV14 with TRBJ2-5, with D perhaps TRBD1 or TRBD2 (6 bases each). The CDR3 runs 14 residues. CDR1 is SGHDN, CDR2 FVKESK, per germline. The V end lost 5 bases, the J end lost 4 bases, and 14 bases lay between the germline ends.

This chain links TRBV27 with TRBJ2-7; a weak D match, TRBD1 (6 bases). The length of the CDR3 is 13 residues. The germline CDR1 and CDR2 sequences are MNHEY and SMNVEV (reference sequence). V lost 8 bases and J 3 bases, leaving 14 bases between the germline ends. The CDR3: CASPKGQNYEQYF. In nucleotides, the CDR3 is TGTGCCAGCCCAAAGGGACAAAACTACGAGCAGTACTTC.